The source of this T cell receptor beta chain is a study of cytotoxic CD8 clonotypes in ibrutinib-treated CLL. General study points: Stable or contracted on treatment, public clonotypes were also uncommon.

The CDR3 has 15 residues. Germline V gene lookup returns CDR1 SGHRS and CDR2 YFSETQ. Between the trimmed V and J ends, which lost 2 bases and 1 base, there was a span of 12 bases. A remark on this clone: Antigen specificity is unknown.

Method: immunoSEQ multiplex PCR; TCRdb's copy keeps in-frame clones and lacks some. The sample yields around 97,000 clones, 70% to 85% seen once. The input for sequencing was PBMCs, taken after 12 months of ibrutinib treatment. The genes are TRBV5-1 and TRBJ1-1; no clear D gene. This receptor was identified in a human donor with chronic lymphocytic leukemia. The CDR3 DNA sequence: TGCGCCAGCAGCTTCCGGGCCCCGGGGAACACTGAAGCTTTCTTT. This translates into CASSFRAPGNTEAFF.